Presented here are 8 T cell receptor beta chains from one specimen sequenced in a study of cytomegalovirus exposure and HLA in healthy donors (dated by TCRdb to 2016 to 2017). The receptor library was made with the immunoSEQ multiplex PCR assay. Drawn from immuneACCESS, this table holds only the in-frame rearrangements with V and J called that TCRdb kept. Clones are partly lost; checked studies trace under half to an unresolved V gene and leave the rest unexplained. Across this sample there are 200,000 to 250,000 clones, with approximately 90% seen only once. The top ten clonotypes cover 1% to 1.2% of the sample. The sequenced sample consisted of PBMCs. The receptors were gathered from a woman aged 18-29 years in good health and CMV-seronegative.

This chain connects TRBV7-9 to TRBJ1-5; 12 bases align to TRBD1. The CDR3 totals 17 residues. V lost 5 bases to trimming and J lost 3 bases; unmatched junction nucleotides: 8. Germline-derived CDR1 and CDR2 are SEHNR and FQNEAQ (reference sequence). The CDR3 DNA sequence: TGTGCCAGCAGCGGGACCGGGACAGGGGGCGACAATCAGCCCCAGCATTTT. Translating gives CASSGTGTGGDNQPQHF.

This clone was observed once. This chain connects TRBV27 to TRBJ2-7; D perhaps matches TRBD1 (6 bases). Trimming removed 5 bases at V and 7 bases at J, with 21 bases between. Germline values: CDR1 MNHEY, CDR2 SMNVEV (reference sequence). The CDR3 consists of 15 residues. Written as DNA, the CDR3 is TGTGCCAGCAGTCAAAACACAGGGATCGGTATGGAGCAGTACTTC. It codes for CASSQNTGIGMEQYF.

V gene TRBV27 combines with J gene TRBJ1-1; the D is unclear. CDR1 and CDR2 from the germline V gene are MNHEY and SMNVEV (reference sequence). V was trimmed by 5 bases and J by 3 bases, leaving 10 bases between them. The CDR3 spans 13 residues. CDR3 bases: TGTGCCAGCAGTCTAAAACAGCACACTGAAGCTTTCTTT. Encoded protein: CASSLKQHTEAFF.

J is TRBJ1-6 and V is TRBV11-2; weak D call: TRBD1 (5 bases). Per the germline V gene, CDR1 is SGHAT and CDR2 is FQNNGV. This CDR3 contains 13 residues. Trimming shortened V by 8 bases and J by 2 bases, and 7 bases separated the two germline ends. The CDR3 region has the DNA TGTGCCAGCCAGACAGCCTATAATTCACCCCTCCACTTT. Its translation: CASQTAYNSPLHF.

The rearrangement uses TRBV7-9 and TRBJ1-6, with a possible D match to TRBD1 (5 bases). Per the germline V gene, CDR1 is SEHNR and CDR2 is FQNEAQ (reference sequence). The ends were cut back, 1 base at V and 0 bases at J, with 16 bases in the middle. The CDR3 is made up of 19 amino acids. CDR3 DNA sequence: TGTGCCAGCAGCTTAGAAAGGGGCACCCGAAGCTCCTATAATTCACCCCTCCACTTT. Translated, it gives CASSLERGTRSSYNSPLHF.

The V and J genes are TRBV5-4 and TRBJ2-7; 8 nucleotides align to TRBD1. In germline, CDR1 is SGHNT, CDR2 YYREEE (reference sequence). V lost 1 base and J lost 4; bases outside the gene matches: 4. The CDR3 is 14 residues long. The CDR3 here is CASSLTGGYYEQYF. Written as DNA, the CDR3 is TGTGCCAGCAGCTTGACAGGGGGGTATTACGAGCAGTACTTC.

The chain has TRBV19 and TRBJ2-7; TRBD1 matches 9 bases. The CDR3 sequence is 14 residues long. The germline CDR1 and CDR2 sequences are LNHDA and SQIVND (reference sequence). J lost 3 bases, V lost 5 bases, and 5 bases had no gene match. The CDR3 loop reads CASSLRDRDYEQYF. In nucleotides, the CDR3 is TGTGCCAGTAGTCTCCGGGACAGGGACTACGAGCAGTACTTC. The full variable domain, with the rest looked up from reference TRBV19 and TRBJ2-7, is DGGITQSPKYLFRKEGQNVTLSCEQNLNHDAMYWYRQDPGQGLRLIYYSQIVNDFQKGDIAEGYSVSREKKESFPLTVTSAQKNPTAFYLCASSLRDRDYEQYFGPGTRLTVT.

This chain connects TRBV13 to TRBJ2-1; TRBD1 matches 7 bases. The germline gives CDR1 PRHDT, CDR2 FYEKMQ (reference sequence). Losses at the gene ends were 4 bases for V and 8 bases for J; bases not matched to a gene: 8. The CDR3 contains 14 residues. The CDR3 is CASSSRQGRDEQFF. Written as DNA, the CDR3 is TGTGCCAGCAGCTCTCGACAGGGTAGGGATGAGCAGTTCTTC.